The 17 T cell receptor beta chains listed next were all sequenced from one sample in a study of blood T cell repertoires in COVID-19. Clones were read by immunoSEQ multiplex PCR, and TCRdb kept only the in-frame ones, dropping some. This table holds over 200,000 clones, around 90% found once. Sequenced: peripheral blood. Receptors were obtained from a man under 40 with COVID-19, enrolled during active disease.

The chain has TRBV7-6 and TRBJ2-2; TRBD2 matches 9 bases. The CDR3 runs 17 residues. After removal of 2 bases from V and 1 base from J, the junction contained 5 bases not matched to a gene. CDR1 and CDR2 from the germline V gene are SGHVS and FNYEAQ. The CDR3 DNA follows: TGTGCCAGCAGCTTAAGGCCTAGCGGGAAGAACACCGGGGAGCTGTTTTTT. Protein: CASSLRPSGKNTGELFF.

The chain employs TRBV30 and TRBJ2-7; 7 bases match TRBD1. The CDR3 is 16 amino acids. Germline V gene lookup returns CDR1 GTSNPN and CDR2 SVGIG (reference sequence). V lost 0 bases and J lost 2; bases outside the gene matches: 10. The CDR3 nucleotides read TGTGCCTGGAGTGTACGGGTAGACAGGGACCCCTACGAGCAGTACTTC. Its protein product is CAWSVRVDRDPYEQYF.

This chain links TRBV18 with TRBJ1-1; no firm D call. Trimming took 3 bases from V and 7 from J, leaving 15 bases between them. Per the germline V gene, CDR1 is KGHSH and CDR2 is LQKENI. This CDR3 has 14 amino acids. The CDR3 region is CASSPSGSKFEAFF. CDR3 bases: TGTGCCAGCTCACCTTCGGGGTCTAAATTTGAAGCTTTCTTT.

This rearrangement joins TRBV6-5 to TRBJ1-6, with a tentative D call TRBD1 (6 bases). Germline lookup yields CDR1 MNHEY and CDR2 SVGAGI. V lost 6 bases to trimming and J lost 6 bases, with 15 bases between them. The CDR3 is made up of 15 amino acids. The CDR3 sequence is CASRPSTGSNSPLHF. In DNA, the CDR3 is TGTGCCAGCAGACCCTCGACAGGCAGTAATTCACCCCTCCACTTT.

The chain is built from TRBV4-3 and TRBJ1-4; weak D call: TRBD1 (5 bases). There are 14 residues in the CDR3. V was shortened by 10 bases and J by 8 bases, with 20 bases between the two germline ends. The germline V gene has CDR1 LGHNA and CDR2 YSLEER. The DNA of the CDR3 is TGCGCCACCTCGTGGGGCACCTCCGGCGAAAAACTGTTTTTT. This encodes CATSWGTSGEKLFF.

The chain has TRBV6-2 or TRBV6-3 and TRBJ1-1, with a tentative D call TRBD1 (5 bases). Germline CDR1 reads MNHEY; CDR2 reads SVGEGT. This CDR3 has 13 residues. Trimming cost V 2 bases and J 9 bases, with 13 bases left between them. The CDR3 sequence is CASSYSVEGKAFF. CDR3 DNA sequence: TGTGCCAGCAGTTACAGCGTGGAGGGGAAAGCTTTCTTT.

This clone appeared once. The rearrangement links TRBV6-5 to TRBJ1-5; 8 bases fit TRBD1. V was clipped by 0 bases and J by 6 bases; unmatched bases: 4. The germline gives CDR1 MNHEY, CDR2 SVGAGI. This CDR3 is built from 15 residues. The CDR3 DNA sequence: TGTGCCAGCAGTTACTCGATCACAGGGGGTCAGCCCCAGCATTTT. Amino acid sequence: CASSYSITGGQPQHF.

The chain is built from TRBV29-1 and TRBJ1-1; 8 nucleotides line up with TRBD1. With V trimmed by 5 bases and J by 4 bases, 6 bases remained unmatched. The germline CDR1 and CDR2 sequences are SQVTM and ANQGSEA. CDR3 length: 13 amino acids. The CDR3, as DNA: TGCAGCGTTATAGGACAGGGAGGCACTGAAGCTTTCTTT. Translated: CSVIGQGGTEAFF.

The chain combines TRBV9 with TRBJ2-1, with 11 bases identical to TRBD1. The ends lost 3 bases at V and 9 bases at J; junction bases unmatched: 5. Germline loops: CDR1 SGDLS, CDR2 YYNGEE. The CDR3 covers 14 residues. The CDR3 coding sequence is TGTGCCAGCAGCGCTTCGGGACAGGGGGGTGAGCAGTTCTTC. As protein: CASSASGQGGEQFF.

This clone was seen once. The CDR3 sequence: CASSLIRSSGTYNEQFF. In DNA form, the CDR3 reads TGTGCCAGCAGCTTAATCCGGTCTAGCGGGACTTACAATGAGCAGTTCTTC. The chain couples TRBV7-9 to TRBJ2-1; 9 nucleotides agree with TRBD2. Germline CDR1 SEHNR, CDR2 FQNEAQ (reference sequence). CDR3 length: 17 amino acids. J lost 4 bases, V lost 2 bases, and 9 bases had no gene match. The variable domain in full, completed from reference TRBV7-9 and TRBJ2-1, reads DTGVSQNPRHKITKRGQNVTFRCDPISEHNRLYWYRQTLGQGPEFLTYFQNEAQLEKSRLLSDRFSAERPKGSFSTLEIQRTEQGDSAMYLCASSLIRSSGTYNEQFFGPGTRLTVL.

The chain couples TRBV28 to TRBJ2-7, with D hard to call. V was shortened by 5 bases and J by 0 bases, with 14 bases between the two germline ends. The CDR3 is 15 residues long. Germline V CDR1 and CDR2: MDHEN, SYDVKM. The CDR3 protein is CASSGAADPSYEQYF. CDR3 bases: TGTGCCAGCAGTGGCGCGGCTGACCCCTCCTACGAGCAGTACTTC.

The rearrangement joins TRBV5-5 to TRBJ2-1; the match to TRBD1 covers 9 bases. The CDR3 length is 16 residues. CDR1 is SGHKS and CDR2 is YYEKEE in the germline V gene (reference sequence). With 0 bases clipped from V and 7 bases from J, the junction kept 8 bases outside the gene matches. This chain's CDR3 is CASSLEGQGRTNEQFF. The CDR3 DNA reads TGTGCCAGCAGCTTGGAGGGACAGGGACGTACAAATGAGCAGTTCTTC.

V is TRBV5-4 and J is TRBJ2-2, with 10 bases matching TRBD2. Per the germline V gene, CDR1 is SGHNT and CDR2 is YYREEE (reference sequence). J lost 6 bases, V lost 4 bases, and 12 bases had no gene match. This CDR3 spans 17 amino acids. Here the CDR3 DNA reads TGTGCCAGCAGCCGAGCCCAGCGGGAGGGCCGGGCCGGGGAGCTGTTTTTT. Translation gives CASSRAQREGRAGELFF.

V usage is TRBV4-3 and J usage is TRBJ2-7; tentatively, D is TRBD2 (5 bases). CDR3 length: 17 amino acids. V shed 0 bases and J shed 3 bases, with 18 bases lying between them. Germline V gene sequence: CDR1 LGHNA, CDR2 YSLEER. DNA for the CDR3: TGCGCCAGCAGCCAAGATGGTGGGTCAAGCGGAAACTACGAGCAGTACTTC. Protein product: CASSQDGGSSGNYEQYF.

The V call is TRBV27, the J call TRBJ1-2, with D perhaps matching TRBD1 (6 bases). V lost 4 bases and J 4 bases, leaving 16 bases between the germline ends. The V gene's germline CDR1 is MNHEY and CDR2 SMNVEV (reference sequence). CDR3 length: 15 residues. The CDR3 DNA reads TGTGCCAGCAGTTCCCGGGACAAAGGAATCTATGGCTACACCTTC. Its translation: CASSSRDKGIYGYTF.

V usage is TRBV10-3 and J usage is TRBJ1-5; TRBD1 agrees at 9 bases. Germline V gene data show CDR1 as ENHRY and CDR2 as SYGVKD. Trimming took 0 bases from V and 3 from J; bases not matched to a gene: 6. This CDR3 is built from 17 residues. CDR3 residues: CAISESKTGGNNQPQHF. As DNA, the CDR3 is TGTGCCATCAGTGAGTCAAAGACAGGGGGAAACAATCAGCCCCAGCATTTT.

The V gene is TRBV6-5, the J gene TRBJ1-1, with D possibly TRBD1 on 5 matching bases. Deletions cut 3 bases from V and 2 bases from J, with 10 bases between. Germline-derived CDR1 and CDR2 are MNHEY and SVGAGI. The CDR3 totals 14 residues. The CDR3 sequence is CASSYGGGNTEAFF. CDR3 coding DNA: TGTGCCAGCAGTTATGGCGGGGGAAACACTGAAGCTTTCTTT.